The present T cell receptor beta chain was sequenced within a study of tumor-infiltrating lymphocytes in primary liver carcinoma. Study background: Tumor stage was T1-T3 N0M0, and tumor size was 4.2 to 10 cm across. Study results and caveats: Tumor-adjacent and tumor-blood pairs displayed less overlap than did pairs of tumor regions. The samples were not sorted (they were bulk), so CD4+ and CD8+ repertoires were not compared. Tumor top-250-clone fraction significantly exceeded that of blood (p = 0.039).

Unsorted whole blood yielded blood RNA, and germline DNA was extracted as well. This clonotype was picked up many times. Its antigen remains unknown. Trimming took off 4 bases at V and 6 bases at J, with 15 bases between the two ends. Germline CDR1 MNHNS, CDR2 SASEGT. The CDR3 runs 14 residues. TCR beta cDNA came from about 0.45 ug total RNA, primed with a constant-region primer. Nested multiplex PCR, run for three rounds with slightly modified ARM-PCR, yielded TCR beta libraries. Each of the first two PCR rounds ran nine to ten cycles with TRBV1-TRBV30 forward and C-beta reverse primers. TCRdb recomputed calls from the multiplex PCR reads with MiXCR, one row per CDR3 protein. This sample has about 350,000 distinct CDR3 sequences, with less than 70% found just once.

Sequenced input: peripheral blood. The receptor was isolated from a man aged 40-49 years with primary liver carcinoma and hepatitis B virus infection. The rearrangement links TRBV6-1 to TRBJ1-2; D ambiguous. The CDR3 sequence is CASSVLWAADGYTF. The CDR3 DNA sequence: TGTGCCAGCAGTGTCCTCTGGGCGGCCGATGGCTACACCTTC.